A single T cell receptor (beta chain) is shown here with its context. This clone appeared a few times. This receptor's antigen is unknown. Base qualities are not at hand, and no much larger clone is one base apart. The time point label, as the study defines it: about 28 days (+/-7) after the second vaccine dose. Because spike-specific TCR depth and breadth did not differ between the two schedules, AZD1222 recipients who got a second dose at roughly 4 weeks were pooled with those who got a second dose at roughly 12 weeks. Samples from vaccinated people were obtained from the UK trials COV001 and COV002, which included a single-blind randomized controlled phase 2/3 trial of AZD1222 (ChAdOx1 nCoV-19) in healthy adults. For TCRbeta chain sequencing, PBMC samples from trial participants were taken at day 0 and at day 28 after the second dose. This sample stems from a study of T cell responses to AZD1222 COVID-19 vaccine (dated by TCRdb to the early 2020s). Describing the broader study: TCR sequencing covered more than 230 trial participants: nearly 210 given two doses of AZD1222 and around 25 given two doses of MenACWY control vaccine. Trial participants were enrolled into age subgroups of 18-55, 56-69 and 70-plus years, which contained around 150, 29 and 61 TCR-sequenced participants, respectively. General study outcomes and caveats: Epitopes outside the regions mutated in the B.1.351 and B.1.1.7 variants were reportedly recognized by nearly half of the unique spike-specific TCRs. Most participants were white British and females outnumbered males, and the authors suggested that clonal diversity may have been underestimated. The 56-69-year group was small, and its depth increase did not reach significance, likely because of low power. Only a handful of AZD1222 recipients were SARS-CoV-2 seropositive at baseline, limiting conclusions about previously exposed vaccinees. After two AZD1222 doses, spike-specific TCR breadth and depth were significantly higher than at day 0 and than in MenACWY recipients. Because no day 14 peak-response samples were available, the repertoires could be characterized only after the peak T cell response. The vaccine-associated CD4 TCRs covered the entire spike protein, and the dominant responses fell in regions 160-218 and 743-854.

Trimming at the junction amounts to 0 bases on V and 7 bases on J, and the germline ends lie 21 bases apart. From the cysteine up to the phenylalanine, the CDR3 has a length of 18 residues. The CDR3 DNA has 54 bases and is translated from base 1. Taken from the germline V gene (reference sequence), the CDR1 and CDR2 loops are LNHNV and YYDKDF. The CDR3 regions of human TCRbeta chains were analyzed by immunosequencing. The authors' analysis ran thus. TCRs in the repertoires were matched against a reference library of SARS-CoV-2-specific TCRs that had been generated with the MIRA antigen-specificity platform. Breadth meant the fraction of unique TCRs that were SARS-CoV-2-associated, whereas depth meant the fraction of total T cells that were SARS-CoV-2-associated. Each spike-specific TCR was assigned to its reactive spike region and to a CD4 or CD8 class using the MIRA data. Log10-transformed breadth and depth values were compared by one-way ANOVA with Sidak's multiple comparisons tests. The table comes from immuneACCESS by way of TCRdb, which keeps in-frame sequences with V and J called. Part of the clones is missing from these tables; in studies checked, under half for an unresolved V gene and the rest for unknown reasons. D and trimming were read from the DNA, whereas the V and J calls and clone size are those reported in that table. The sample has some 130,000 clones on record, about nine tenths of them singletons. Around 0.99% of the sample is held by the ten biggest clonotypes.

The origin of this receptor is an adult who received the AZD1222 COVID-19 vaccine. The sample here was peripheral blood, taken 28 days after the second AZD1222 dose. In this chain, TRBV15 is recombined with TRBJ2-2; TRBD2 is a possible D gene, resting on 5 matching bases. The bases are TGTGCCACCAGCAGAGATATTGGCGTATGGGAGCCGGGCGGGGAGCTGTTTTTT. It translates as CATSRDIGVWEPGGELFF.